Each of the 23 T cell receptor beta chains below was sequenced from the same sample in a study of patients and donors after allogeneic stem cell transplantation. From the RT-PCR reads, TCRdb called clonotypes with MiXCR, one entry per CDR3 protein. The profile covers around 150,000 distinct CDR3 sequences, with 30% to 45% appearing a single time and around 50% taken by the ten largest. Material for sequencing was blood, either unsorted or a sorted T cell fraction (not recorded which). These receptors were taken from a human donor who was either an allogeneic HSCT recipient or a stem cell or donor lymphocyte infusion donor (not recorded which). It is not recorded whose cells these are; they may come from a transplant donor.

This clonotype appeared a few times. This sequence joins TRBV29-1 and TRBJ2-3; D gene unclear. Germline V CDR1 and CDR2: SQVTM, ANQGSEA. This CDR3 contains 13 residues. Trimming left V 4 bases short and J 2 bases short, with 10 bases between. The CDR3 is CSVVADLTDTQYF. The CDR3 region has the DNA TGCAGCGTTGTGGCGGATCTCACAGATACGCAGTATTTT.

This CDR3 reads CATSNQGGPYEQYF. CDR3 DNA: TGTGCCACCAGCAACCAGGGAGGTCCCTACGAGCAGTACTTC. The V call is TRBV15, the J call TRBJ2-7, with a weak D call TRBD2 (6 bases). Trimming took 4 bases from V and 2 from J, leaving 12 bases between them. In germline, CDR1 is LNHNV, CDR2 YYDKDF (reference sequence). There are 14 residues in the CDR3.

This clonotype was counted between two and nine times. The J gene is TRBJ1-5, the V gene TRBV6-2 or TRBV6-3; D is perhaps TRBD1 (6 bases). The V end lost 0 bases, the J end lost 7 bases, and 10 bases lay between the germline ends. The CDR3 has 14 amino acids. Germline-derived CDR1 and CDR2 are MNHEY and SVGEGT. For the CDR3, the DNA is TGTGCCAGCAGTTACTCCCAGGGGATACAGCCCCAGCATTTT. It translates to CASSYSQGIQPQHF.

This chain joins TRBV7-8 and TRBJ1-1; 7 positions agree with TRBD1. J lost 5 bases, V lost 4 bases, and 7 bases had no gene match. Germline V gene lookup returns CDR1 SGHVS and CDR2 FQNEAQ. The CDR3 consists of 14 residues. The CDR3 DNA follows: TGTGCCAGCAGCTCAAACAGGGGCCGAACTGAAGCTTTCTTT. Its translation is CASSSNRGRTEAFF.

The chain links TRBV5-6 to TRBJ2-3; D gene uncertain. The V and J ends lost 0 bases and 0 bases respectively, with 8 bases between them. The CDR3 covers 15 residues. CDR1 SGHDT and CDR2 YYEEEE come from the germline V gene. The CDR3 protein is CASSLGGRSTDTQYF. The CDR3 region has the DNA TGTGCCAGCAGCTTGGGCGGACGGAGCACAGATACGCAGTATTTT.

The chain recombines TRBV7-9 with TRBJ2-1; TRBD2 matches at 9 bases. This CDR3 contains 14 residues. V gave up 8 bases and J gave up 2 bases; unmatched junction bases: 4. The germline CDR1 and CDR2 sequences are SEHNR and FQNEAQ (reference sequence). CDR3 amino acids: CASGSGGTYNEQFF. The CDR3 DNA follows: TGTGCCAGCGGTAGCGGGGGCACCTACAATGAGCAGTTCTTC.

This clonotype was counted ten times or more. V and J are TRBV29-1 and TRBJ1-1; D is unresolved. The CDR3 is 14 amino acids. Germline V gene data show CDR1 as SQVTM and CDR2 as ANQGSEA. V dropped 3 bases and J dropped 0 bases, with 11 bases sitting between them. The CDR3 is CSVELNRLNTEAFF. In DNA form, the CDR3 reads TGCAGCGTTGAGTTGAACAGATTGAACACTGAAGCTTTCTTT.

The V gene is TRBV7-9, the J gene TRBJ1-4; D is unresolved. Germline V gene data show CDR1 as SEHNR and CDR2 as FQNEAQ (reference sequence). The CDR3 has 12 amino acids. V was trimmed by 3 bases and J by 6 bases, leaving 5 bases between them. The CDR3 sequence is CASSLDYEKLFF. CDR3 DNA: TGTGCCAGCAGCTTGGACTATGAAAAACTGTTTTTT.

This clonotype was observed a handful of times. V usage is TRBV20-1 and J usage is TRBJ1-5; TRBD1 is a possible D gene (6 bases). The CDR3 extends over 14 amino acids. CDR1 and CDR2 from the germline V gene are DFQATT and SNEGSKA (reference sequence). V was shortened by 6 bases and J by 5 bases, with 17 bases between the two germline ends. This chain's CDR3 is CSAQPGQSYQPQHF. The CDR3, as DNA: TGCAGTGCACAACCCGGACAGAGCTATCAGCCCCAGCATTTT.

The chain is built from TRBV3-1 and TRBJ2-1, with 12 bases lining up with TRBD2. V trimming: 3 bases; J trimming: 4 bases; junction bases outside the gene matches: 10. Germline values: CDR1 LGHDT, CDR2 YNNKEL (reference sequence). The CDR3 runs 18 residues. The CDR3 nucleotides are TGTGCCAGCAGCCACCATAGACTAGCGGGGGAGTTGTACAATGAGCAGTTCTTC. Protein: CASSHHRLAGELYNEQFF.

The table lists this clonotype with a few counts. The chain joins TRBV5-6 to TRBJ1-2; 9 nucleotides match TRBD1. CDR3 size: 13 residues. Germline V gene lookup returns CDR1 SGHDT and CDR2 YYEEEE. V lost 4 bases, J lost 4 bases, and 2 bases stayed unmatched. CDR3 nucleotide sequence: TGTGCCAGCAGCCGGGACAGGGTCTATGGCTACACCTTC. Its protein is CASSRDRVYGYTF.

V and J are TRBV7-8 and TRBJ2-2; no reliable D call. This CDR3 has 16 residues. The germline V gene encodes CDR1 SGHVS and CDR2 FQNEAQ. V dropped 1 base and J dropped 4 bases, with 13 bases sitting between them. CDR3 sequence: CASSLVRPSGTGELFF. CDR3 DNA sequence: TGTGCCAGCAGCTTAGTACGTCCGTCGGGCACCGGGGAGCTGTTTTTT.

V gene TRBV28 combines with J gene TRBJ2-5; TRBD1 might be the D (6 bases). CDR1 is MDHEN, CDR2 SYDVKM, per germline. The V end was cut by 1 base, the J end by 3 bases, with 12 bases between. The CDR3 runs to 15 residues. DNA for the CDR3: TGTGCCAGCAGTTTATTGAGGACAGATGAAGAGACCCAGTACTTC. As protein: CASSLLRTDEETQYF.

The chain combines TRBV5-5 with TRBJ2-7, with no clear D. This CDR3 is built from 15 residues. Looked up from germline, CDR1 is SGHKS and CDR2 is YYEKEE (reference sequence). The V end lost 1 base, the J end lost 3 bases, and 14 bases lay between the germline ends. CDR3 amino acids: CASSLRRPSLYEQYF. The DNA of the CDR3 is TGTGCCAGCAGCTTGAGGCGGCCATCCCTCTACGAGCAGTACTTC.

This chain connects TRBV9 to TRBJ2-7; the D is unclear. The ends were cut back, 0 bases at V and 2 bases at J, with 9 bases in the middle. This CDR3 contains 14 residues. Germline CDR1 SGDLS, CDR2 YYNGEE. The CDR3 coding sequence is TGTGCCAGCAGCGTAGCCCCCGGCGCCTACGAGCAGTACTTC. Amino acids: CASSVAPGAYEQYF. The entire variable domain, with the rest obtained from reference TRBV9 and TRBJ2-7, is as follows: DSGVTQTPKHLITATGQRVTLRCSPRSGDLSVYWYQQSLDQGLQFLIQYYNGEERAKGNILERFSAQQFPDLHSELNLSSLELGDSALYFCASSVAPGAYEQYFGPGTRLTVT.

The genes are TRBV18 and TRBJ1-5, with D unclear. Germline CDR1 KGHSH, CDR2 LQKENI. With 0 bases removed from V and 3 bases from J, the gap between germline ends came to 6 bases. This CDR3 region has 14 residues. CDR3: CASSPPSDNQPQHF. For the CDR3, the DNA is TGTGCCAGCTCACCACCGTCAGACAATCAGCCCCAGCATTTT.

This clonotype appeared a few times. The gene calls are TRBV25-1 and TRBJ2-3; TRBD2 matches at 8 bases. Germline CDR1 reads MGHDK; CDR2 reads SYGVNS. The ends lost 6 bases at V and 6 bases at J; junction bases unmatched: 11. This CDR3 spans 15 amino acids. The DNA of the CDR3 is TGTGCCAGCAGCGTTCCGGGACTAGTATTGGATACGCAGTATTTT. Protein sequence: CASSVPGLVLDTQYF.

The genes are TRBV15 and TRBJ1-5, with TRBD1 matching 8 bases. V lost 4 bases to trimming and J lost 1 base; unmatched junction nucleotides: 3. The V gene's germline CDR1 is LNHNV and CDR2 YYDKDF (reference sequence). The CDR3 is 15 residues long. Here the CDR3 reads CATSIRQGSNQPQHF. The CDR3 region has the DNA TGTGCCACCAGCATTCGACAGGGGAGCAATCAGCCCCAGCATTTT.

V and J are TRBV12-3 or TRBV12-4 and TRBJ2-5; D is perhaps TRBD1 or TRBD2 (6 bases each). CDR3 size: 14 residues. V dropped 5 bases and J dropped 5 bases, with 15 bases sitting between them. The CDR3 region has the DNA TGTGCCAGCAGTCTTACGGGGGCGGGGGAGACCCAGTACTTC. It specifies CASSLTGAGETQYF.

V usage is TRBV5-1 and J usage is TRBJ1-4; TRBD1 matches at 11 bases. The CDR3 is 17 residues long. The V and J ends lost 1 base and 6 bases, in that order; junction bases with no gene match: 8. From germline, CDR1 is SGHRS and CDR2 YFSETQ. CDR3 in amino acids: CASSLSPGQGVYEKLFF. The CDR3 DNA is TGCGCCAGCAGCTTGTCCCCGGGACAGGGGGTCTATGAAAAACTGTTTTTT.

The chain uses TRBV2 and TRBJ1-1; tentatively, D is TRBD1 (6 bases). V was shortened by 0 bases and J by 4 bases, with 9 bases between the two germline ends. Germline V lookup: CDR1 SNHLY, CDR2 FYNNEI. The CDR3 runs to 14 residues. This chain's CDR3 is CASSEAEGGTEAFF. The CDR3 nucleotides are TGTGCCAGCAGTGAAGCGGAGGGGGGCACTGAAGCTTTCTTT.

The chain employs TRBV7-9 and TRBJ1-1; 9 nucleotides align to TRBD1. Unmatched junction bases numbered 8, after V lost 5 bases and J lost 1 base. The CDR3 length is 16 residues. CDR1 is SEHNR, CDR2 FQNEAQ, per germline (reference sequence). DNA for the CDR3: TGTGCCAGCAGCCTTGGACAGGGGTCATGGAACACTGAAGCTTTCTTT. This sequence encodes CASSLGQGSWNTEAFF.

This clonotype was picked up a small number of times. V usage is TRBV25-1 and J usage is TRBJ2-1; D is unresolved. The CDR3 contains 11 residues. V lost 6 bases to trimming and J lost 3 bases, with 3 bases between them. The germline CDR1 and CDR2 sequences are MGHDK and SYGVNS. The CDR3 DNA reads as TGTGCCAGCAGGGACTACAATGAGCAGTTCTTC. It translates to CASRDYNEQFF.